Following are 18 T cell receptor beta chains from one sample sequenced in a study of shared clonotypes between healthy human individuals. Measured with immunoSEQ multiplex PCR; TCRdb has only the in-frame clones, and not every one. The sample yields some 1 million clones, 60% to 80% seen once. Sequencing input: memory CD4+ T cells sorted from blood. As for subset: CD45RA-negative fraction. The receptors were sampled from a man aged 18 to 35 in good health.

In nucleotides, the CDR3 is TGTGCCAGCAGCGTACAGGGATCGAACACCGGGGAGCTGTTTTTT. It is translated as CASSVQGSNTGELFF. The chain carries TRBV9 and TRBJ2-2; D perhaps matches TRBD1 (5 bases). The CDR3 is 15 amino acids. V was cut by 1 base and J by 0 bases, with 7 bases left in between. Germline V lookup: CDR1 SGDLS, CDR2 YYNGEE.

This clone was detected a few times. V is TRBV10-3 and J is TRBJ2-1; possible D gene TRBD2, 5 bases. This CDR3 has 11 residues. Trimming left V 6 bases short and J 12 bases short, with 12 bases between. The germline CDR1 and CDR2 sequences are ENHRY and SYGVKD. CDR3: CAIRNSEGQFF. The DNA for the CDR3 is TGTGCCATCAGGAACTCCGAGGGGCAGTTCTTC.

This clone was counted at least ten times. The chain uses TRBV21-1 and TRBJ1-4. TRBV21-1 is annotated as a pseudogene. This CDR3 has 19 residues. In DNA, the CDR3 is TGTGCCAGCAGCAGCCTGGGATTAAGCCCTTTACCAACTAATGAAAAACTGTTTTTT. Translation gives CASSSLGLSPLPTNEKLFF.

V and J are TRBV28 and TRBJ2-2, with TRBD1 matching over 10 bases. Germline lookup yields CDR1 MDHEN and CDR2 SYDVKM. V dropped 6 bases and J dropped 1; count of bases not matched to a gene: 8. The CDR3 is 17 residues long. The CDR3 nucleotides are TGTGCCAGCAGGACCGACCGGGACAGGGGGAACACCGGGGAGCTGTTTTTT. This encodes CASRTDRDRGNTGELFF.

This clone was seen a few times. The chain links TRBV10-3 to TRBJ1-5; no definite D call. This CDR3 region has 13 residues. Trimming left V 10 bases short and J 3 bases short, with 13 bases between. The germline CDR1 and CDR2 sequences are ENHRY and SYGVKD. The CDR3 DNA reads TGTGCCAGTACGGAAGAACCCAATCAGCCCCAGCATTTT. Translation gives CASTEEPNQPQHF.

The rearrangement uses TRBV6-5 and TRBJ1-5, with TRBD1 matching over 7 bases. The CDR3 is made up of 13 amino acids. Per germline, CDR1 MNHEY and CDR2 SVGAGI. V was clipped by 10 bases and J by 4 bases; unmatched bases: 7. The CDR3 sequence: CATSTGKNQPQHF. CDR3 in DNA: TGTGCCACCTCGACAGGGAAGAATCAGCCCCAGCATTTT.

This chain connects TRBV2 to TRBJ1-5; D ambiguous. Trimming removed 2 bases at V and 7 bases at J, with 9 bases between. CDR1 and CDR2 from the germline V gene are SNHLY and FYNNEI. The CDR3 is 13 residues long. Written as DNA, the CDR3 is TGTGCCAGCAGTGAAATAGCGACCCAGCCCCAGCATTTT. Translating gives CASSEIATQPQHF.

The rearrangement links TRBV5-4 to TRBJ1-2; D is uncertain. CDR3 size: 14 residues. Germline-derived CDR1 and CDR2 are SGHNT and YYREEE (reference sequence). Trimming cost V 0 bases and J 5 bases, with 11 bases left between them. The CDR3 DNA reads TGTGCCAGCAGCTTGGGAAACCGCCCTTATGGCTACACCTTC. It codes for CASSLGNRPYGYTF.

V usage is TRBV30 and J usage is TRBJ2-7, with 7 bases identical to TRBD1. V shed 0 bases and J 0 bases; nucleotides not matched to a gene: 17. From germline, CDR1 is GTSNPN and CDR2 SVGIG (reference sequence). This CDR3 region has 19 residues. CDR3 amino acids: CAWSVPSGTEKKSSYEQYF. Here the CDR3 DNA reads TGTGCCTGGAGTGTACCGTCCGGGACAGAGAAAAAAAGCTCCTACGAGCAGTACTTC.

This sequence joins TRBV4-3 and TRBJ1-5, with D unclear. V was shortened by 0 bases and J by 10 bases, with 28 bases between the two germline ends. There are 19 residues in the CDR3. Germline CDR1 reads LGHNA; CDR2 reads YSLEER. The CDR3 DNA reads TGCGCCAGCAGCCAAGATTGGCACAGCTCCGGGAGCCCAAAGTCCCCCCAGCATTTT. Translated, it gives CASSQDWHSSGSPKSPQHF.

This sequence joins TRBV19 and TRBJ2-7; D is uncertain. The germline gives CDR1 LNHDA, CDR2 SQIVND (reference sequence). V lost 3 bases to trimming and J lost 6 bases, with 12 bases between them. The CDR3 covers 13 residues. CDR3 sequence reads: CASSIQGLSEQYF. The CDR3 nucleotides read TGTGCCAGTAGTATCCAAGGCCTTTCCGAGCAGTACTTC.

The genes are TRBV28 and TRBJ2-7; 9 bases are a match to TRBD1. Trimming at V came to 6 bases and at J to 6 bases, leaving 9 bases not matched to a gene. The CDR3 is made up of 14 amino acids. Germline CDR1 MDHEN, CDR2 SYDVKM. The CDR3 sequence is CASSLGDRVGEQYF. CDR3 bases: TGTGCCAGCAGCCTGGGGGACAGGGTAGGCGAGCAGTACTTC. The full variable domain, its missing parts supplied by reference TRBV28 and TRBJ2-7, is DVKVTQSSRYLVKRTGEKVFLECVQDMDHENMFWYRQDPGLGLRLIYFSYDVKMKEKGDIPEGYSVSREKKERFSLILESASTNQTSMYLCASSLGDRVGEQYFGPGTRLTVT.

The chain uses TRBV5-6 and TRBJ1-1; D is ambiguous. Germline V CDR1 and CDR2: SGHDT, YYEEEE. The CDR3 extends over 14 amino acids. Between the trimmed V and J ends, which lost 3 bases and 2 bases, there was a span of 11 bases. The CDR3 sequence is CASSSDSGNTEAFF. CDR3 coding DNA: TGTGCCAGCAGCTCAGACTCGGGAAACACTGAAGCTTTCTTT.

This sequence joins TRBV7-6 and TRBJ1-3; no definite D call. Germline loops: CDR1 SGHVS, CDR2 FNYEAQ. V gave up 1 base and J gave up 0 bases, with 10 bases separating them. This CDR3 is 16 amino acids long. As DNA, the CDR3 is TGTGCCAGCAGCTTAGATAGGGCGAGCTCTGGAAACACCATATATTTT. Translated: CASSLDRASSGNTIYF.

The genes are TRBV5-1 and TRBJ2-3; perhaps TRBD1 as D (6 bases). The ends were cut back, 0 bases at V and 0 bases at J, with 11 bases in the middle. There are 16 residues in the CDR3. Germline lookup yields CDR1 SGHRS and CDR2 YFSETQ. This chain's CDR3 is CASSLALGASTDTQYF. DNA for the CDR3: TGCGCCAGCAGCTTGGCCTTGGGGGCAAGCACAGATACGCAGTATTTT.

This clone was seen only once. The V gene is TRBV11-2, the J gene TRBJ2-3; the match to TRBD2 covers 8 bases. This CDR3 contains 15 residues. CDR1 and CDR2 (germline): SGHAT, FQNNGV. Trimming cost V 3 bases and J 2 bases; bases outside gene matches: 4. CDR3 sequence (DNA): TGTGCCAGCAGCTTCCAGCGGGGGCCCACAGATACGCAGTATTTT. This sequence encodes CASSFQRGPTDTQYF.

The V gene is TRBV2, the J gene TRBJ1-5; 8 nucleotides agree with TRBD1. CDR3 length equals 15 residues. Germline loops: CDR1 SNHLY, CDR2 FYNNEI. The V gene end was trimmed by 6 bases and the J gene end by 5 bases; junction bases not matched to a gene: 9. The CDR3 loop is CASRSSGGAYQPQHF. The CDR3 DNA reads as TGTGCCAGCAGATCCTCAGGGGGCGCCTATCAGCCCCAGCATTTT.

This clone was found once. The gene calls are TRBV5-4 and TRBJ2-5; 8 nucleotides align to TRBD2. The CDR3 extends over 14 amino acids. The germline V gene encodes CDR1 SGHNT and CDR2 YYREEE (reference sequence). V lost 4 bases, J lost 1 base, and 3 bases stayed unmatched. The CDR3 protein is CASSEGTSQETQYF. In DNA form, the CDR3 reads TGTGCCAGCAGCGAGGGGACTAGCCAAGAGACCCAGTACTTC. Based on the CDR3 plus reference TRBV5-4 and TRBJ2-5, the full variable domain is ETGVTQSPTHLIKTRGQQVTLRCSSQSGHNTVSWYQQALGQGPQFIFQYYREEENGRGNFPPRFSGLQFPNYSSELNVNALELDDSALYLCASSEGTSQETQYFGPGTRLLVL.